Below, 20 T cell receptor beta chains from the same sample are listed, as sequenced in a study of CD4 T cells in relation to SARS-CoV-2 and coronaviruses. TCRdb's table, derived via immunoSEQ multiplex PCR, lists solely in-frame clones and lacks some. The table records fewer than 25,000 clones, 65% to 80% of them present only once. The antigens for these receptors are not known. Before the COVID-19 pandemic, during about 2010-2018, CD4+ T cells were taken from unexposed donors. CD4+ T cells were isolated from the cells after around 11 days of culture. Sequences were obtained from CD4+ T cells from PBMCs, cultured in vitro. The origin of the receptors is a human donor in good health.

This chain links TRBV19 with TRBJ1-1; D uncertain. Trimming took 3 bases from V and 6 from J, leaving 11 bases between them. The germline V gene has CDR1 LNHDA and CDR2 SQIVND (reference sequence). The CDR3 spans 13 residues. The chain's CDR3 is CASSIGVKAEAFF. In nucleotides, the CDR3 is TGTGCCAGTAGTATTGGGGTAAAAGCTGAAGCTTTCTTT.

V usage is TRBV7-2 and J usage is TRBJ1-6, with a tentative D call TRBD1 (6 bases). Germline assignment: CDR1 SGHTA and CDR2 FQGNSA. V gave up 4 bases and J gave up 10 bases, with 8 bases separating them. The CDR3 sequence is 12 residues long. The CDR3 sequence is CASSSRGSPLHF. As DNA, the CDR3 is TGTGCCAGCAGCTCCAGGGGATCACCCCTCCACTTT.

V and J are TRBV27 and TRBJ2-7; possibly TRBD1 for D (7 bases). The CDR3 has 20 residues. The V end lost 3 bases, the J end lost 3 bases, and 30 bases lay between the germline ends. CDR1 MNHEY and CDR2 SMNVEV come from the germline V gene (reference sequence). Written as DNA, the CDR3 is TGTGCCAGCAGTTTGGAAGGGACAGAGGGGTTACTAGGGGGGAACTACGAGCAGTACTTC. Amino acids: CASSLEGTEGLLGGNYEQYF.

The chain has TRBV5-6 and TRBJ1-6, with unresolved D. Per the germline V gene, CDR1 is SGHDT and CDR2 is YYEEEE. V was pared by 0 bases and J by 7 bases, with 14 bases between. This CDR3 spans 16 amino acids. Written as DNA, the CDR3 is TGTGCCAGCAGCTTGGGTCCCCACCCTAAGAATTCACCCCTCCACTTT. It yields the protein CASSLGPHPKNSPLHF.

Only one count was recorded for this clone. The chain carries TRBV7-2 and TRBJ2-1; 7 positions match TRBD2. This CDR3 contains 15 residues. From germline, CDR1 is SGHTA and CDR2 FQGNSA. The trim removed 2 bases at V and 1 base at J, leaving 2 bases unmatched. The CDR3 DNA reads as TGTGCCAGCAGCTTAACGCGGGGGTCCTACAATGAGCAGTTCTTC. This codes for CASSLTRGSYNEQFF.

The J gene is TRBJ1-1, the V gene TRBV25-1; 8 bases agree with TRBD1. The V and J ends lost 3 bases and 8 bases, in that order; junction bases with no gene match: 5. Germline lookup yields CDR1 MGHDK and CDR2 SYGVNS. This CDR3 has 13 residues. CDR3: CASSDRGQGEAFF. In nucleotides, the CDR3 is TGTGCCAGCAGTGACCGCGGACAGGGCGAAGCTTTCTTT.

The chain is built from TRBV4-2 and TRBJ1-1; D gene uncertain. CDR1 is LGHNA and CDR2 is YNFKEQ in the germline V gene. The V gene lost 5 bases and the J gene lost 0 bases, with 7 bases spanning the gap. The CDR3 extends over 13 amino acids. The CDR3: CASSMTMNTEAFF. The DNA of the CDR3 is TGTGCCAGCAGCATGACCATGAACACTGAAGCTTTCTTT.

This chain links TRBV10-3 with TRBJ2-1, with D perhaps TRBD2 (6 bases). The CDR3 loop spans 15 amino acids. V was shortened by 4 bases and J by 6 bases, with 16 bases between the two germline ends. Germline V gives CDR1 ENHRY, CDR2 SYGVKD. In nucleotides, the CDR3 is TGTGCCATCAGTGCGGAGGGCAGGGAGACCAATGAGCAGTTCTTC. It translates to CAISAEGRETNEQFF.

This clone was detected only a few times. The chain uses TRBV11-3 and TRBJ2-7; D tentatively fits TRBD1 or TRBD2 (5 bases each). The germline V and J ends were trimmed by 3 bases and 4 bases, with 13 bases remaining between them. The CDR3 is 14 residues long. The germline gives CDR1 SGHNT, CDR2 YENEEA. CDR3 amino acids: CASSLRAGKYEQYF. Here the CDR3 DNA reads TGTGCCAGCAGCTTGCGGGCAGGGAAGTACGAGCAGTACTTC.

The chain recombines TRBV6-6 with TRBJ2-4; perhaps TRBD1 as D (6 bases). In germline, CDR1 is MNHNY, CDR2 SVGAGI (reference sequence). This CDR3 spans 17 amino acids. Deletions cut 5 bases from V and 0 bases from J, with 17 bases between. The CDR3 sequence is CASSPILTGLAKNIQYF. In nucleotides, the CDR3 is TGTGCCAGCAGTCCGATATTAACAGGGCTAGCCAAAAACATTCAGTACTTC.

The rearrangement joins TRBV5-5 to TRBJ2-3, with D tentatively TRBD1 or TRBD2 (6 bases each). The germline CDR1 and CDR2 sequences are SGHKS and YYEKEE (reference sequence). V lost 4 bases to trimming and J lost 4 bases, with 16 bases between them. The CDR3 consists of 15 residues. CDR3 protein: CASSIKGGGPDTQYF. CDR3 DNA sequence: TGTGCCAGCAGCATCAAAGGGGGAGGACCAGATACGCAGTATTTT.

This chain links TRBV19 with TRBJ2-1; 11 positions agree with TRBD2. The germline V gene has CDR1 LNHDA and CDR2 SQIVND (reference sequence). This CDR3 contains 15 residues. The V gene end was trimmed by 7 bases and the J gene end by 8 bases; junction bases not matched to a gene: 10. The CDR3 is CASTIILAGVHEQFF. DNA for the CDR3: TGTGCCAGTACCATCATACTAGCGGGAGTGCATGAGCAGTTCTTC.

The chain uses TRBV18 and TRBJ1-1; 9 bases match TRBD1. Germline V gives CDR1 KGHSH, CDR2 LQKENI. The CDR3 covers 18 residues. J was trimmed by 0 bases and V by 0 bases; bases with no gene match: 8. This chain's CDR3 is CASSPPDRGGWMNTEAFF. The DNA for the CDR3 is TGTGCCAGCTCACCACCCGACAGGGGGGGATGGATGAACACTGAAGCTTTCTTT.

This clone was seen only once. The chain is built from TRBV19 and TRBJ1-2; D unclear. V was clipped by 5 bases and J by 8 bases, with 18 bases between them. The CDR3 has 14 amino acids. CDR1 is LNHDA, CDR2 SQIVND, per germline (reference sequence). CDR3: CASSPDIPQGGYTF. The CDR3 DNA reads TGTGCCAGTAGTCCAGACATCCCCCAAGGAGGCTACACCTTC.

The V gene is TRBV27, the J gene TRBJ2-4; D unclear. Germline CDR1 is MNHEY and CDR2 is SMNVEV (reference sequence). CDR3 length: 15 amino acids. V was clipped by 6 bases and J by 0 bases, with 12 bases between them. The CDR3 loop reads CASSLGSGAKNIQYF. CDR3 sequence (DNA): TGTGCCAGCAGCCTAGGGTCCGGAGCCAAAAACATTCAGTACTTC.

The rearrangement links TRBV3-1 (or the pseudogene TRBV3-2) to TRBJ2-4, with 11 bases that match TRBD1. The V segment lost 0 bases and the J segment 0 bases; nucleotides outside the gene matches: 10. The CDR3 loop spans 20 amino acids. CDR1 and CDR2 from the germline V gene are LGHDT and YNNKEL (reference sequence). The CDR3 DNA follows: TGTGCCAGCAGCCAAGATGGGGGGGGACAGGGGGTCGAAGCCAAAAACATTCAGTACTTC. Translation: CASSQDGGGQGVEAKNIQYF.

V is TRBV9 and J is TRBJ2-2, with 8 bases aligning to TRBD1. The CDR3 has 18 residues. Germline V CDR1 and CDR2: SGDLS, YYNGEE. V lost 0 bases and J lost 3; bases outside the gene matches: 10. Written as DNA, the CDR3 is TGTGCCAGCAGCGTAGCTACTAGGGGGACAGGATACACCGGGGAGCTGTTTTTT. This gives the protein CASSVATRGTGYTGELFF.

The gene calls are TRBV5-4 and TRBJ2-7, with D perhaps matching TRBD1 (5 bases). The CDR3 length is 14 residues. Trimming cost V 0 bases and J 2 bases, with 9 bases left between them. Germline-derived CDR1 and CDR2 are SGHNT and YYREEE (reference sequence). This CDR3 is CASSLGLGAYEQYF. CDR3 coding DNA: TGTGCCAGCAGCTTGGGGCTAGGGGCCTACGAGCAGTACTTC. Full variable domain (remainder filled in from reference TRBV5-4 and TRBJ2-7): ETGVTQSPTHLIKTRGQQVTLRCSSQSGHNTVSWYQQALGQGPQFIFQYYREEENGRGNFPPRFSGLQFPNYSSELNVNALELDDSALYLCASSLGLGAYEQYFGPGTRLTVT.

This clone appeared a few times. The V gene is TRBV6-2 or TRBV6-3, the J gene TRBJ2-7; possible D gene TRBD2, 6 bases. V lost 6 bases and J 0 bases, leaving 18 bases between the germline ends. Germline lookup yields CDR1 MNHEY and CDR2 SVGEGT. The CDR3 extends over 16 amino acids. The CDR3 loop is CASSDPSGLGSYEQYF. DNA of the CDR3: TGTGCCAGCAGCGATCCGAGCGGGTTGGGCTCCTACGAGCAGTACTTC.

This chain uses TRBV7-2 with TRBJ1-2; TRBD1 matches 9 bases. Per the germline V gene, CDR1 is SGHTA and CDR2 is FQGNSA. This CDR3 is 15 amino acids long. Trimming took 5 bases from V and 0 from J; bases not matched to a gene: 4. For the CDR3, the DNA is TGTGCCAGCAGCCCGGGACAGGGCCCTAACTATGGCTACACCTTC. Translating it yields CASSPGQGPNYGYTF.